This T cell receptor (beta chain) was sequenced during a study of patients and donors after allogeneic stem cell transplantation. The CDR3 runs to 16 residues. V was pared by 4 bases and J by 5 bases, with 8 bases of the junction left unmatched. TCRdb re-called the RT-PCR reads with MiXCR, one entry per CDR3 protein. Seen here are more than 150,000 distinct CDR3 sequences, approximately 41% observed once, and the top ten hold 33%. Sequenced material: blood, either unsorted or a sorted T cell fraction (not recorded which). The chain joins TRBV12-3 or TRBV12-4 to TRBJ2-2, with 9 bases fitting TRBD2. The clonotype comes from a human donor who was either an allogeneic HSCT recipient or a stem cell or donor lymphocyte infusion donor (not recorded which). It is not recorded whose cells these are; they may come from a transplant donor. The CDR3 DNA is TGTGCCAGCAGTTATCGACTAGCGGTCTTTACCGGGGAGCTGTTTTTT. Encoded protein: CASSYRLAVFTGELFF.